This T cell receptor beta chain was identified during a study of blood T cell repertoires in COVID-19. Study background: Specimens from acute and convalescent COVID-19 originated in the United States, Italy and Spain.

CDR1 is SGHTS, CDR2 YDEGEE, per germline. The CDR3 sequence is 17 residues long. V was clipped by 0 bases and J by 0 bases, with 14 bases between them. Data came from immunoSEQ multiplex PCR; TCRdb stores just in-frame clones and leaves some out. The sample lists some 230,000 clones; 70% to 85% were seen once. Sequenced sample: PBMCs or T cells enriched from blood (not recorded which). This sequence originates from a woman in her forties with acute COVID-19. This chain links TRBV5-8 with TRBJ2-3, with a tentative D call TRBD1 (5 bases). The CDR3 bases are TGTGCCAGCAGCTTGGGAACAGGATTCTCTAGCACAGATACGCAGTATTTT. Its translation is CASSLGTGFSSTDTQYF.